This TCR beta chain was profiled in a study of T cell responses to AZD1222 COVID-19 vaccine. On this clone: Its cognate antigen is unknown.

Profiled with immunoSEQ multiplex PCR; TCRdb holds only in-frame clones, not every one. The sample table sets out 150,000 or so clones. The CDR3 is 15 residues long. V lost 4 bases and J lost 2; bases outside the gene matches: 7. Looked up from germline, CDR1 is WSHSY and CDR2 is SAAADI. General study findings and limits: Regions left unmutated in variants are reportedly the target of nearly half of spike-specific TCRs. Researchers took repertoire samples only after the peak T cell response had come.

The sample was peripheral blood. The chain has TRBV10-2 and TRBJ2-5, with 7 bases lining up with TRBD2. This TCR derives from an adult in good health. This chain's CDR3 is CASSARPGLQETQYF. CDR3 nucleotides: TGCGCCAGCAGTGCTAGACCGGGACTACAAGAGACCCAGTACTTC.